This T cell receptor (beta chain) was captured by sequencing in a study of blood T cell repertoires in COVID-19. About the study: T cells, B-cell-depleted T cells, or PBMCs supplied cDNA or gDNA.

Produced via immunoSEQ multiplex PCR; TCRdb's table is partial and in-frame only. The sample includes 400,000 to 500,000 clones, approximately 90% seen only once; the top ten take less than 2%. This receptor was identified in a woman aged 40 to 55 who had recovered from COVID-19. Sequenced input: PBMCs or T cells enriched from blood (not recorded which).

CDR3 protein: CAISKGQLNTEAFF. The CDR3 region has the DNA TGTGCCATCAGCAAGGGACAGCTCAACACTGAAGCTTTCTTT. The V call is TRBV10-3, the J call TRBJ1-1, with 7 nucleotides matching TRBD1. After removal of 6 bases from V and 2 bases from J, the junction contained 6 bases not matched to a gene. The germline CDR1 and CDR2 sequences are ENHRY and SYGVKD. The CDR3 runs to 14 residues.